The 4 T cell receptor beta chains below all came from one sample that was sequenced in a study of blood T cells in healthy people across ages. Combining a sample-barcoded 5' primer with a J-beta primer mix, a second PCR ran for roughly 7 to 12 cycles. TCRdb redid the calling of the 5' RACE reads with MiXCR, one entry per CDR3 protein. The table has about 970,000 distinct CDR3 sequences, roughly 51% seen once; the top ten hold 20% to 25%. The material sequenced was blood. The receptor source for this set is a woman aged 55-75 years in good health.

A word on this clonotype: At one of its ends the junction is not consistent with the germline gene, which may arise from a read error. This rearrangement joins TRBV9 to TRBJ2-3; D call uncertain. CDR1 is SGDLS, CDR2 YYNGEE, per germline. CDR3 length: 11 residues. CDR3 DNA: TGTGCCGGCAGCGTCGCAGATACGCAGTATTTT. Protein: CAGSVADTQYF. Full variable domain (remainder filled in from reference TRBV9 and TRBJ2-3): DSGVTQTPKHLITATGQRVTLRCSPRSGDLSVYWYQQSLDQGLQFLIQYYNGEERAKGNILERFSAQQFPDLHSELNLSSLELGDSALYFCAGSVADTQYFGPGTRLTVL.

CDR3 coding DNA: TGTGCCAGCAGCTTATACCGGGAAGGGGCAGAAGAGACCCAGTACTTC. Residues: CASSLYREGAEETQYF. The V gene is TRBV7-7, the J gene TRBJ2-5; TRBD1 or TRBD2 may be the D gene (5 bases each). V lost 2 bases and J lost 3, with 16 bases in between. Germline V gene sequence: CDR1 SSHAT, CDR2 FNYEAQ (reference sequence). CDR3 length: 16 amino acids.

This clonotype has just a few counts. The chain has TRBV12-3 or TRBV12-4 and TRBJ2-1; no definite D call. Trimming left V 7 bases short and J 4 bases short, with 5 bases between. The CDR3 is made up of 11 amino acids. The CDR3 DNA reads TGTGCCAGCACCCCGTACAATGAGCAGTTCTTC. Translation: CASTPYNEQFF.

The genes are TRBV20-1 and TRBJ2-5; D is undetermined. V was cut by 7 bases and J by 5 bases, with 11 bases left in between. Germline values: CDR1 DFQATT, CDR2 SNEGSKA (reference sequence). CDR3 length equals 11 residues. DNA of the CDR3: TGCAGTGTTCACATGGGGGAGACCCAGTACTTC. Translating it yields CSVHMGETQYF.